This TCR beta chain was retrieved from a study of T cell responses to AZD1222 COVID-19 vaccine. The germline V gene encodes CDR1 PRHDT and CDR2 FYEKMQ (reference sequence). This CDR3 has 14 residues. The V end lost 3 bases, the J end lost 10 bases, and 16 bases lay between the germline ends. Profiled with immunoSEQ multiplex PCR; TCRdb holds only in-frame clones, not every one. The sample yields 150,000 to 250,000 clones, 85% to 95% seen once. The sample was peripheral blood, taken 28 days after the second AZD1222 dose. This clonotype was obtained from an adult who received the AZD1222 COVID-19 vaccine. The genes are TRBV13 and TRBJ2-1; D might be TRBD2 (7 bases). The DNA for the CDR3 is TGTGCCAGCAGCTTCAGAGGGGGGGCAAGCGAGCAGTTCTTC. Translating it yields CASSFRGGASEQFF.